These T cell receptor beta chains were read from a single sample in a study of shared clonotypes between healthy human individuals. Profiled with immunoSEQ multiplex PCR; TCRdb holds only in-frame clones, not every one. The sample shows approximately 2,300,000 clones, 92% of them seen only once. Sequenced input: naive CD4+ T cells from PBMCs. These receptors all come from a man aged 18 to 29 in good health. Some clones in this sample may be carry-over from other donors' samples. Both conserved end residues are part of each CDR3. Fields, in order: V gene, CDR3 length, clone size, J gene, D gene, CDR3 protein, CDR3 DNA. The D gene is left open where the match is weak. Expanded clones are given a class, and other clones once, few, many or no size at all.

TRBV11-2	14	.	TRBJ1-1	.	CASSSFIGTTEAFF	TGTGCCAGCAGCTCCTTTATAGGGACCACTGAAGCTTTCTTT
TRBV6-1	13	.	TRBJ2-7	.	CASSLSTGYEQYF	TGTGCCAGCAGTCTAAGCACAGGGTACGAGCAGTACTTC
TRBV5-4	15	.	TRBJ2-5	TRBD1	CASSAAEQGMETQYF	TGTGCCAGCAGCGCGGCCGAACAGGGGATGGAGACCCAGTACTTC
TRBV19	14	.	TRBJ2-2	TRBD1	CASWTGRDTGELFF	TGTGCCAGTTGGACAGGGCGAGACACCGGGGAGCTGTTTTTT
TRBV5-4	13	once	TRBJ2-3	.	CASSLDPTDTQYF	TGTGCCAGCAGCTTGGACCCCACAGATACGCAGTATTTT
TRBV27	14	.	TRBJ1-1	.	CASSLFPENTEAFF	TGTGCCAGCAGTTTATTCCCCGAGAACACTGAAGCTTTCTTT
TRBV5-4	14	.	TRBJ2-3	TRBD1	CASSLGQGVDTQYF	TGTGCCAGCAGCTTAGGACAGGGGGTAGATACGCAGTATTTT
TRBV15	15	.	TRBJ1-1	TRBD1	CATSRARDRVLEAFF	TGTGCCACCAGCAGGGCCCGGGACAGGGTACTTGAAGCTTTCTTT
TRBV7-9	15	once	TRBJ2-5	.	CASSLAVAGQETQYF	TGTGCCAGCAGTCTTGCAGTTGCGGGCCAAGAGACCCAGTACTTC
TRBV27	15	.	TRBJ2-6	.	CASSSRVSGANVLTF	TGTGCCAGCAGTTCCAGGGTGTCCGGGGCCAACGTCCTGACTTTC
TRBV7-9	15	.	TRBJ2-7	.	CASSLAEDTPLEQYF	TGTGCCAGCAGCTTAGCCGAGGACACGCCCCTCGAGCAGTACTTC
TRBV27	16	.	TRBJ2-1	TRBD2	CASTLAGGLSYNEQFF	TGTGCCAGCACCCTAGCGGGAGGTTTATCCTACAATGAGCAGTTCTTC
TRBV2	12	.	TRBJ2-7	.	CASSWQLPEQYF	TGTGCCAGCAGTTGGCAGCTTCCCGAGCAGTACTTC
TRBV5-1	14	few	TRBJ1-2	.	CASSSTMDRENYTF	TGCGCCAGCAGCTCGACAATGGACCGGGAAAACTACACCTTC
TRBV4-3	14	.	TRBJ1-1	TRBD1	CASSQRRGKAEAFF	TGCGCCAGCAGCCAACGCAGGGGGAAAGCTGAAGCTTTCTTT
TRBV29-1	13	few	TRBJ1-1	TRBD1	CSPVRGPTTEAFF	TGCAGCCCTGTCAGGGGGCCCACCACTGAAGCTTTCTTT
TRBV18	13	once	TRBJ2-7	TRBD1	CASSPGTAYEQYF	TGTGCCAGCTCACCGGGGACAGCCTACGAGCAGTACTTC
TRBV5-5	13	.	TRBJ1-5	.	CASSLDTYQPQHF	TGTGCCAGCAGCTTGGACACTTATCAGCCCCAGCATTTT
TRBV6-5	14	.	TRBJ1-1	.	CASSLTGMNTEAFF	TGTGCCAGCAGCCTGACCGGGATGAACACTGAAGCTTTCTTT
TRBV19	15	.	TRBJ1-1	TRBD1	CASSTPTGANTEAFF	TGTGCCAGTAGTACGCCGACAGGGGCGAACACTGAAGCTTTCTTT
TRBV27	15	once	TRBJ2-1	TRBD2	CASSLAGLASDEQFF	TGTGCCAGCAGTTTGGCGGGACTAGCATCCGATGAGCAGTTCTTC
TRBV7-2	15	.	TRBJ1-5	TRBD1	CASSLRTGLGQPQHF	TGTGCCAGCAGCTTAAGGACAGGGTTGGGTCAGCCCCAGCATTTT
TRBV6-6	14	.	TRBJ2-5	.	CASRLGGSQETQYF	TGTGCCAGCAGGCTTGGAGGCTCCCAAGAGACCCAGTACTTC
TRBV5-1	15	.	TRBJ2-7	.	CASSLGGSPTWEQYF	TGCGCCAGCAGCTTGGGTGGGAGCCCAACGTGGGAGCAGTACTTC
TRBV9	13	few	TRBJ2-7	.	CASSAGQPYEQYF	TGTGCCAGCAGCGCCGGACAGCCCTACGAGCAGTACTTC
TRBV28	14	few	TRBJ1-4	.	CASSSLDGTEKLFF	TGTGCCAGCAGTTCCCTGGACGGAACGGAAAAACTGTTTTTT
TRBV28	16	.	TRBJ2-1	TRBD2	CASSTMTSGSLHEQFF	TGTGCCAGCAGTACTATGACTAGCGGGAGTTTACATGAGCAGTTCTTC
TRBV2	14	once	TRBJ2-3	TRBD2	CASIGGRFTDTQYF	TGTGCCAGCATCGGGGGGAGGTTCACAGATACGCAGTATTTT
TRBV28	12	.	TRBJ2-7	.	CASSLRGYEQYF	TGTGCCAGCAGTTTGCGGGGCTACGAGCAGTACTTC
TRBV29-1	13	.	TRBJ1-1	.	CSARQGLNTEAFF	TGCAGCGCCCGGCAGGGGTTGAACACTGAAGCTTTCTTT
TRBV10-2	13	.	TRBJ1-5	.	CASSGNTGEPQHF	TGCGCCAGCAGTGGCAATACTGGCGAGCCCCAGCATTTT
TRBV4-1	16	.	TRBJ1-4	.	CASSQVVGFLGEKLFF	TGCGCCAGCAGCCAAGTTGTAGGCTTCCTTGGGGAAAAACTGTTTTTT
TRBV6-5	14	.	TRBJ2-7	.	CASSYGIQGYEQYF	TGTGCCAGCAGTTATGGGATCCAGGGATACGAGCAGTACTTC
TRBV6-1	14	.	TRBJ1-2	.	CASSLDRSEYGYTF	TGTGCCAGCAGCTTAGACAGGTCGGAATATGGCTACACCTTC
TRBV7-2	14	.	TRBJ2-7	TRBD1	CASSAQGAIYEQYF	TGTGCCAGCAGCGCACAGGGGGCCATCTACGAGCAGTACTTC
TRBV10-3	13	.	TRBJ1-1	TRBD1	CAISLQGAAEAFF	TGTGCCATCAGTTTACAGGGGGCGGCTGAAGCTTTCTTT